The source of this T cell receptor beta chain is a study of blood T cell repertoires in COVID-19. This clone was seen more than once but under ten times. V lost 4 bases, J lost 4 bases, and 8 bases lay in between. Looked up from germline, CDR1 is SGHRS and CDR2 is YFSETQ. The CDR3 sequence is 12 residues long. Using immunoSEQ multiplex PCR, the repertoire was profiled, and TCRdb retains in-frame clones only, with some absent. The sample comprises about 340,000 clones, about 83% of which are singletons, and roughly 3% rests with the top ten. The chain joins TRBV5-1 to TRBJ1-2; D is possibly TRBD1 (5 bases). Source material: peripheral blood. This receptor was obtained from a man aged 25 to 40 with active or convalescent COVID-19. This CDR3 reads CASSEDSYGYTF. In nucleotides, the CDR3 is TGCGCCAGCAGCGAAGACAGCTATGGCTACACCTTC.